This section outlines one TCR beta chain sequence together with its context. This sample is drawn from a study of blood T cell repertoires in COVID-19. Across the study: There were acute and convalescent COVID-19 samples, and they came from the United States, Italy and Spain.

The germline gives CDR1 SGHDT, CDR2 YYEEEE. The V segment lost 2 bases and the J segment 8 bases; nucleotides outside the gene matches: 5. CDR3 length: 14 amino acids. TCRdb keeps only in-frame clones here, not all; method: immunoSEQ multiplex PCR. The sample lists about 260,000 clones; almost 85% were seen once. The material sequenced was peripheral blood. This TCR derives from a woman of 80 years or more with acute or convalescent COVID-19. The J gene is TRBJ1-4, the V gene TRBV5-6; 8 bases fit TRBD1. The CDR3 sequence: CASSLGDRREKLFF. In DNA form, the CDR3 reads TGTGCCAGCAGCTTAGGGGACAGGAGAGAAAAACTGTTTTTT. The whole variable domain, filled in from reference TRBV5-6 and TRBJ1-4, reads DAGVTQSPTHLIKTRGQQVTLRCSPKSGHDTVSWYQQALGQGPQFIFQYYEEEERQRGNFPDRFSGHQFPNYSSELNVNALLLGDSALYLCASSLGDRREKLFFGSGTQLSVL.